Sequencing of this TCR beta chain was carried out in a study of shared clonotypes between healthy human individuals. Study-wide background: Two women and a few men aged 18 to 49 served as donors.

General study findings and limits: Investigators expected sequencing depth to affect clonotype sharing among donors.

Genomic DNA for unsorted samples was obtained from some 100 million PBMCs. Each PCR replicate run on unsorted PBMC took in about 0.3 ug DNA, approximately 30,000 T cell genomes. Assay used: immunoSEQ multiplex PCR; TCRdb lists only in-frame clones, some missing. In the table there are some 490,000 clones, 78% of which are singletons. V was clipped by 2 bases and J by 1 base, with 9 bases between them. CDR1 and CDR2 from the germline V gene are SGHKS and YYEKEE (reference sequence). The CDR3 runs to 14 residues. About this clone itself: The antigen is undetermined.

The sequenced material came from PBMCs. The TCR originated in a woman aged 40 to 50 in good health. Some clones in this sample may be carry-over from other donors' samples. The V and J genes are TRBV5-5 and TRBJ2-5; the D is unclear. The CDR3 DNA sequence: TGTGCCAGCAGCTTTCAAGCCCTCCAAGAGACCCAGTACTTC. Protein product: CASSFQALQETQYF.